This passage covers 27 T cell receptor beta chains from one sample sequenced in a study of T cell clones after liver transplantation. The protocol was immunoSEQ multiplex PCR, while the TCRdb copy is restricted to in-frame clones and leaves out a portion. The sample shows around 43,000 clones, 70% to 90% of them seen only once. Sequences were derived from CD4+ T cells from blood, sampled 24 months after liver transplant. These TCRs come from a human patient who received a liver transplant. Some T cells could come from the graft donor.

This chain joins TRBV4-3 and TRBJ1-2; D is perhaps TRBD1 (5 bases). CDR3 length: 17 residues. V was cut by 0 bases and J by 3 bases, with 17 bases left in between. Germline-derived CDR1 and CDR2 are LGHNA and YSLEER. The CDR3 sequence: CASSQDEGQGGHYGYTF. In DNA form, the CDR3 reads TGCGCCAGCAGCCAAGACGAGGGGCAGGGTGGGCACTATGGCTACACCTTC.

The V and J genes are TRBV28 and TRBJ2-1, with TRBD1 matching 11 bases. The CDR3 consists of 16 residues. J was trimmed by 5 bases and V by 5 bases; bases with no gene match: 8. In germline, CDR1 is MDHEN, CDR2 SYDVKM. The CDR3 region has the DNA TGTGCCAGCAGTCAATGGGACAGGGGGATGGACAATGAGCAGTTCTTC. Amino acid sequence: CASSQWDRGMDNEQFF.

This chain joins TRBV14 and TRBJ2-4; weak D call: TRBD1 (6 bases). CDR1 is SGHDN and CDR2 is FVKESK in the germline V gene. V was clipped by 4 bases and J by 6 bases, with 13 bases between them. CDR3 length equals 14 residues. The CDR3: CASSPFGQLNIQYF. In nucleotides, the CDR3 is TGTGCCAGCAGCCCGTTTGGACAGCTAAACATTCAGTACTTC.

CDR3 region: CASSPWRSYNEQFF. The CDR3 region has the DNA TGTGCCAGCAGCCCGTGGAGGTCCTACAATGAGCAGTTCTTC. The J gene is TRBJ2-1, the V gene TRBV6-5; D is perhaps TRBD2 (5 bases). This CDR3 contains 14 residues. Trimming left V 6 bases short and J 1 base short, with 10 bases between. In germline, CDR1 is MNHEY, CDR2 SVGAGI.

The CDR3 region has the DNA TGTGCCAGTAGGTGGCAGAATAGCAATCAGCCCCAGCATTTT. It specifies CASRWQNSNQPQHF. The rearrangement links TRBV19 to TRBJ1-5; D call uncertain. The CDR3 sequence is 14 residues long. Germline V gene data show CDR1 as LNHDA and CDR2 as SQIVND (reference sequence). V lost 6 bases to trimming and J lost 0 bases, with 9 bases between them.

The gene calls are TRBV18 and TRBJ2-7; maybe TRBD1 (6 bases). V was cut by 4 bases and J by 9 bases, with 13 bases left in between. Per germline, CDR1 KGHSH and CDR2 LQKENI. This CDR3 comprises 12 residues. DNA for the CDR3: TGTGCCAGCTCACGGGACACAGCAGGGCAGTACTTC. Translated, it gives CASSRDTAGQYF.

The rearrangement uses TRBV7-2 and TRBJ1-1; no definite D call. Germline V gene data show CDR1 as SGHTA and CDR2 as FQGNSA. Trimming left V 5 bases short and J 8 bases short, with 15 bases between. This CDR3 spans 13 amino acids. For the CDR3, the DNA is TGTGCCAGCAGCCTCCAGAGGATTTCCGAAGCTTTCTTT. Translation gives CASSLQRISEAFF.

The chain recombines TRBV19 with TRBJ1-3; 8 bases agree with TRBD1. CDR1 is LNHDA and CDR2 is SQIVND in the germline V gene (reference sequence). Losses at the gene ends were 7 bases for V and 1 base for J; bases not matched to a gene: 6. This CDR3 contains 15 residues. The CDR3 nucleotides are TGTGCCAGTACCATCAGGGGGCAGTCTGGAAACACCATATATTTT. Translation gives CASTIRGQSGNTIYF.

The chain has TRBV19 and TRBJ2-7, with 9 bases lining up with TRBD1. Per the germline V gene, CDR1 is LNHDA and CDR2 is SQIVND (reference sequence). Germline trimming cut 10 bases from V and 9 bases from J; bases unmatched to any gene: 13. The CDR3 covers 13 residues. The CDR3: CATIGQGSWVQYF. The CDR3 bases are TGTGCCACGATCGGACAGGGGAGTTGGGTGCAGTACTTC.

The chain recombines TRBV2 with TRBJ1-2; unclear D gene. The germline V gene encodes CDR1 SNHLY and CDR2 FYNNEI. Trimming took 4 bases from V and 7 from J, leaving 16 bases between them. CDR3 length: 14 amino acids. The CDR3 nucleotides are TGTGCCAGCAGTGGTGGAGGGAGCTGGGGTGGCTACACCTTC. It encodes CASSGGGSWGGYTF.

This chain uses TRBV11-1 with TRBJ2-1; D is undetermined. The length of the CDR3 is 13 residues. The V and J ends lost 3 bases and 4 bases respectively, with 7 bases between them. Per the germline V gene, CDR1 is SGHAT and CDR2 is FQDESV (reference sequence). CDR3 nucleotide sequence: TGTGCCAGCAGCTTGCTACTTTACAATGAGCAGTTCTTC. It specifies CASSLLLYNEQFF. The variable domain in full, completed from reference TRBV11-1 and TRBJ2-1, reads EAEVAQSPRYKITEKSQAVAFWCDPISGHATLYWYRQILGQGPELLVQFQDESVVDDSQLPKDRFSAERLKGVDSTLKIQPAELGDSAMYLCASSLLLYNEQFFGPGTRLTVL.

The rearrangement uses TRBV19 and TRBJ1-5; TRBD1 aligns across 9 bases. Unmatched junction bases numbered 11, after V lost 5 bases and J lost 6 bases. The germline V gene encodes CDR1 LNHDA and CDR2 SQIVND (reference sequence). This CDR3 spans 16 amino acids. CDR3 nucleotides: TGTGCCAGTAGTCCAGACAGGGGGAGGAGGGGTCAGCCCCAGCATTTT. This gives the protein CASSPDRGRRGQPQHF.

This chain joins TRBV5-4 and TRBJ1-5; TRBD1 might be the D (5 bases). Trimming pared 6 bases from V and 6 bases from J, leaving 16 bases between. Germline CDR1 SGHNT, CDR2 YYREEE (reference sequence). The length of the CDR3 is 14 residues. CDR3 coding DNA: TGTGCCAGCACCCAGTGGGGGGTAAGTCAGCCCCAGCATTTT. Translating gives CASTQWGVSQPQHF.

The chain links TRBV9 to TRBJ2-7; D ambiguous. V lost 0 bases to trimming and J lost 3 bases, with 10 bases between them. CDR1 and CDR2 (germline): SGDLS, YYNGEE. This CDR3 is 14 amino acids long. The chain's CDR3 is CASSVAAHNYEQYF. The CDR3 DNA reads as TGTGCCAGCAGCGTAGCGGCACACAACTACGAGCAGTACTTC.

V and J are TRBV7-6 and TRBJ1-3; D perhaps matches TRBD1 (6 bases). This CDR3 contains 19 residues. Germline V gives CDR1 SGHVS, CDR2 FNYEAQ. V shed 1 base and J shed 0 bases, with 19 bases lying between them. The CDR3 sequence is CASSLVGTPIPSSGNTIYF. In nucleotides, the CDR3 is TGTGCCAGCAGCTTAGTAGGGACACCTATTCCCAGCTCTGGAAACACCATATATTTT.

In its sample, this clone was seen a few times. Relative to the germline gene, one junction end is altered; a read error may explain this. The rearrangement uses TRBV9 and TRBJ1-1; D gene uncertain. Germline CDR1 reads SGDLS; CDR2 reads YYNGEE. The CDR3 loop spans 14 amino acids. CDR3 DNA sequence: TGTGCCAGCAGCCATCTAGACGACGGCTTTGAGATGATCTTT. The encoded protein is CASSHLDDGFEMIF.

This chain uses TRBV9 with TRBJ1-3; D might be TRBD1 (6 bases). Germline V gene lookup returns CDR1 SGDLS and CDR2 YYNGEE. V shed 4 bases and J shed 4 bases, with 15 bases lying between them. The CDR3 extends over 15 amino acids. CDR3 region: CASSSQTGLGNTIYF. The CDR3 coding sequence is TGTGCCAGCAGCTCACAAACAGGGCTCGGAAACACCATATATTTT.

The table lists this clone with a count of one. The chain recombines TRBV6-5 with TRBJ2-6, with a possible D match to TRBD1 (8 bases). From germline, CDR1 is MNHEY and CDR2 SVGAGI. Trimming left V 7 bases short and J 0 bases short, with 10 bases between. This CDR3 spans 15 amino acids. Here the CDR3 DNA reads TGTGCCAGCAACAGGGGGGGCTCTGGGGCCAACGTCCTGACTTTC. Encoded protein: CASNRGGSGANVLTF.

CDR3 nucleotide sequence: TGCGCCAGCAGCTTGGGTCCGGGTCCTGATTGGGAGACCCAGTACTTC. Protein: CASSLGPGPDWETQYF. The chain has TRBV5-1 and TRBJ2-5; no clear D. The ends were cut back, 0 bases at V and 5 bases at J, with 17 bases in the middle. Germline values: CDR1 SGHRS, CDR2 YFSETQ. The CDR3 loop spans 16 amino acids.

The chain has TRBV29-1 and TRBJ2-3, with TRBD2 matching over 9 bases. Looked up from germline, CDR1 is SQVTM and CDR2 is ANQGSEA. This CDR3 has 16 amino acids. The J segment lost 0 bases and the V segment lost 3 bases, leaving 7 bases of the junction unmatched. DNA for the CDR3: TGCAGCGTTGAGGGGCGGGAGGGGACTAGCACAGATACGCAGTATTTT. It yields the protein CSVEGREGTSTDTQYF.

The chain is built from TRBV19 and TRBJ2-2; maybe TRBD1 (6 bases). V lost 4 bases, J lost 3 bases, and 9 bases lay in between. The CDR3 spans 14 residues. The V gene's germline CDR1 is LNHDA and CDR2 SQIVND (reference sequence). The CDR3 protein is CASSRGPYTGELFF. The CDR3 nucleotides are TGTGCCAGTAGTAGGGGGCCCTACACCGGGGAGCTGTTTTTT. Full variable domain (outside the CDR3, taken from reference TRBV19 and TRBJ2-2): DGGITQSPKYLFRKEGQNVTLSCEQNLNHDAMYWYRQDPGQGLRLIYYSQIVNDFQKGDIAEGYSVSREKKESFPLTVTSAQKNPTAFYLCASSRGPYTGELFFGEGSRLTVL.

The chain has TRBV19 and TRBJ2-7; D is perhaps TRBD2 (5 bases). This CDR3 is built from 13 residues. Between the trimmed V and J ends, which lost 1 base and 3 bases, there was a span of 7 bases. Per germline, CDR1 LNHDA and CDR2 SQIVND (reference sequence). This chain's CDR3 is CASSIGLNYEQYF. The CDR3 DNA follows: TGTGCCAGTAGTATAGGACTAAACTACGAGCAGTACTTC.

This chain links TRBV4-2 with TRBJ1-2, with a possible D match to TRBD1 (6 bases). The CDR3 length is 15 residues. V gave up 3 bases and J gave up 4 bases, with 15 bases separating them. Germline CDR1 reads LGHNA; CDR2 reads YNFKEQ. This chain's CDR3 is CASSQGRQAGYGYTF. The CDR3 coding sequence is TGTGCCAGCAGCCAGGGGCGACAGGCAGGCTATGGCTACACCTTC.

V gene TRBV29-1 combines with J gene TRBJ2-3; 7 bases are a match to TRBD2. Germline CDR1 SQVTM, CDR2 ANQGSEA. The CDR3 sequence is 12 residues long. J was trimmed by 1 base and V by 6 bases; bases with no gene match: 1. The CDR3 nucleotides are TGCAGCGTGGGGGGGGGCACAGATACGCAGTATTTT. Its translation: CSVGGGTDTQYF.

This clone was counted only a few times. The chain uses TRBV19 and TRBJ2-5; D tentatively fits TRBD1 or TRBD2 (5 bases each). V dropped 6 bases and J dropped 2 bases, with 10 bases sitting between them. The CDR3 runs to 13 residues. Germline-derived CDR1 and CDR2 are LNHDA and SQIVND (reference sequence). The DNA for the CDR3 is TGTGCCAGTAGCGAGGGACGGCAAGAGACCCAGTACTTC. Its translation: CASSEGRQETQYF.

The J gene is TRBJ1-4, the V gene TRBV7-9; weak D call: TRBD1 (5 bases). The CDR3 runs 13 residues. V lost 5 bases and J lost 10, with 14 bases in between. The V gene's germline CDR1 is SEHNR and CDR2 FQNEAQ (reference sequence). In DNA form, the CDR3 reads TGTGCCAGCAGCCCCAATGCCCAGGGAAAACTGTTTTTT. Protein product: CASSPNAQGKLFF.

This chain joins TRBV19 and TRBJ2-1, with 11 bases lining up with TRBD1. V dropped 3 bases and J dropped 6; count of bases not matched to a gene: 4. Germline lookup yields CDR1 LNHDA and CDR2 SQIVND (reference sequence). There are 15 residues in the CDR3. The CDR3 bases are TGTGCCAGTAGTATGGACAGGGGGCCGGGCAATGAGCAGTTCTTC. Translation gives CASSMDRGPGNEQFF.